One and the same sample provided the 15 T cell receptor beta chains below, sequenced in a study of CD8+CD57+ T cells in acquired aplastic anemia. Template material for TCR beta VDJ and CDR3 profiling consisted of genomic DNA. TCRdb redid the calling of the reads with MiXCR, one entry per CDR3 protein. Among tens of thousands of distinct CDR3 sequences listed, approximately 51% were seen once. Sequenced sample: sorted CD4+, CD8+, or CD8+CD57+ T cells (not recorded which) from PBMCs. Receptors were obtained from a human donor in good health, serving as a control.

This clonotype was counted ten times or more. CDR3 DNA sequence: TGTGCCAGCAGCCGCGACCAAACAGGGGTCTCAGATACGCAGTATTTT. It translates to CASSRDQTGVSDTQYF. V usage is TRBV7-3 and J usage is TRBJ2-3, with 7 bases matching TRBD1. The V gene's germline CDR1 is SGHTA and CDR2 FQGTGA. Trimming took 5 bases from V and 4 from J; bases not matched to a gene: 12. CDR3 length: 16 residues.

The chain carries TRBV30 and TRBJ2-1; 9 bases are shared with TRBD1. Losses at the gene ends were 0 bases for V and 7 bases for J; bases not matched to a gene: 13. Germline loops: CDR1 GTSNPN, CDR2 SVGIG (reference sequence). The CDR3 extends over 17 amino acids. The CDR3 coding sequence is TGTGCCTGGAGTGTGGTATGGGGACAGGGAAGTGGGAATGAGCAGTTCTTC. It translates to CAWSVVWGQGSGNEQFF.

This clonotype has only a few counts. As the CDR3 is not closed by the conserved phenylalanine or tryptophan, this likely results from a read error. The V gene is TRBV4-1, the J gene TRBJ2-7; TRBD2 might be the D (6 bases). The CDR3 covers 13 residues. The germline V gene has CDR1 MGHRA and CDR2 YSYEKL. Trimming stripped 4 bases from V and 2 bases from J, with 9 bases between. CDR3 sequence: CASSLGGTYEQYS. The CDR3 DNA reads TGCGCCAGCAGCCTCGGAGGGACCTACGAGCAGTACTCC.

This chain uses TRBV5-1 with TRBJ2-3; D is possibly TRBD1 or TRBD2 (5 bases each). This CDR3 region has 15 residues. Germline lookup yields CDR1 SGHRS and CDR2 YFSETQ. The ends were cut back, 1 base at V and 0 bases at J, with 9 bases in the middle. The chain's CDR3 is CASSLRGASTDTQYF. The CDR3 nucleotides read TGCGCCAGCAGCTTGAGAGGGGCGAGCACAGATACGCAGTATTTT.

The chain recombines TRBV25-1 with TRBJ1-6, with a weak D call TRBD1 (6 bases). The CDR3 is made up of 15 amino acids. The V end was cut by 3 bases, the J end by 7 bases, with 13 bases between. From germline, CDR1 is MGHDK and CDR2 SYGVNS. In nucleotides, the CDR3 is TGTGCCAGCAGTGATTCACAGGGTGTGAATTCACCCCTCCACTTT. Translated: CASSDSQGVNSPLHF.

This clonotype came up many times. This chain uses TRBV7-9 with TRBJ1-2, with D uncertain. Germline lookup yields CDR1 SEHNR and CDR2 FQNEAQ (reference sequence). Deletions cut 1 base from V and 4 bases from J, with 16 bases between. This CDR3 spans 16 amino acids. CDR3 region: CASSLGFGSAPYGYTF. CDR3 nucleotide sequence: TGTGCCAGCAGCTTAGGTTTCGGGTCCGCACCCTATGGCTACACCTTC.

This clonotype was detected many times. The chain uses TRBV5-5 and TRBJ1-2, with 8 positions matching TRBD1. The CDR3 is 15 amino acids. V was pared by 3 bases and J by 8 bases, with 12 bases of the junction left unmatched. CDR1 is SGHKS, CDR2 YYEKEE, per germline (reference sequence). CDR3 DNA: TGTGCCAGCAGCTGGGACTATGCGACAGGGGACGGCTACACCTTC. Its protein product is CASSWDYATGDGYTF.

This clonotype was picked up many times. V and J are TRBV18 and TRBJ2-7, with D hard to call. The V gene's germline CDR1 is KGHSH and CDR2 LQKENI. The CDR3 sequence is 14 residues long. V lost 0 bases to trimming and J lost 2 bases, with 8 bases between them. The CDR3 spells CASSPPGYAYEQYF. The CDR3 DNA reads TGTGCCAGCTCACCACCTGGGTACGCCTACGAGCAGTACTTC.

This clonotype was counted ten times or more. The chain joins TRBV15 to TRBJ2-3; the match to TRBD1 covers 9 bases. From germline, CDR1 is LNHNV and CDR2 YYDKDF (reference sequence). J was trimmed by 5 bases and V by 5 bases; bases with no gene match: 11. The CDR3 covers 16 residues. DNA of the CDR3: TGTGCCACCAGCGCTCGCACAGGGGGCGCTGGAGATACGCAGTATTTT. Its protein is CATSARTGGAGDTQYF.

This sequence joins TRBV11-2 and TRBJ1-6, with TRBD1 matching 9 bases. V gave up 5 bases and J gave up 0 bases; unmatched junction bases: 8. The CDR3 contains 18 residues. Per germline, CDR1 SGHAT and CDR2 FQNNGV. CDR3 loop: CASSPGSDRGSYNSPLHF. CDR3 sequence (DNA): TGTGCCAGCAGCCCGGGATCGGACAGGGGCTCCTATAATTCACCCCTCCACTTT.

The V call is TRBV2, the J call TRBJ2-7; no clear D. The germline CDR1 and CDR2 sequences are SNHLY and FYNNEI. Trimming cost V 5 bases and J 0 bases, with 2 bases left between them. The CDR3 covers 11 residues. CDR3 nucleotide sequence: TGTGCCAGCAGTCCCTCCTACGAGCAGTACTTC. Translating it yields CASSPSYEQYF.

The chain recombines TRBV20-1 with TRBJ1-5; D is uncertain. The CDR3 has 15 amino acids. V lost 1 base and J 0 bases, leaving 10 bases between the germline ends. Germline lookup yields CDR1 DFQATT and CDR2 SNEGSKA (reference sequence). The CDR3 region is CSARGRLDSNQPQHF. Written as DNA, the CDR3 is TGCAGTGCTAGAGGACGGTTGGATAGCAATCAGCCCCAGCATTTT.

The rearrangement joins TRBV20-1 to TRBJ2-7, with D possibly TRBD2 on 6 matching bases. The CDR3 has 13 amino acids. CDR1 and CDR2 from the germline V gene are DFQATT and SNEGSKA (reference sequence). V lost 5 bases and J lost 3, with 14 bases in between. CDR3 DNA sequence: TGCAGTGCTTGCGAGGTAGCGGTCTACGAGCAGTACTTC. Protein product: CSACEVAVYEQYF.

There are many counts of this clonotype. The chain is built from TRBV7-6 and TRBJ2-3; D remains unclear. The V end lost 2 bases, the J end lost 0 bases, and 9 bases lay between the germline ends. The CDR3 extends over 15 amino acids. CDR1 is SGHVS, CDR2 FNYEAQ, per germline. The CDR3 DNA reads as TGTGCCAGCAGCTTACTCGGCGGTAGCACAGATACGCAGTATTTT. It codes for CASSLLGGSTDTQYF.

In its sample, this clonotype was seen a few times. The gene calls are TRBV29-1 and TRBJ2-7; D is undetermined. Trimming shortened V by 1 base and J by 0 bases, and 7 bases separated the two germline ends. In germline, CDR1 is SQVTM, CDR2 ANQGSEA. The CDR3 runs 13 residues. CDR3 residues: CSVEAPHSYEQYF. CDR3 coding DNA: TGCAGCGTTGAAGCACCGCACTCCTACGAGCAGTACTTC.